Sequencing of this T cell receptor beta chain was carried out in a study of blood T cell repertoires in COVID-19. At the level of the study: Samples came from the United States, Italy and Spain, spanning acute and convalescent COVID-19. Sources were T cells, B-cell-depleted T cells, or PBMCs; the material itself was cDNA or gDNA.

Trimming at V came to 1 base and at J to 3 bases, leaving 4 bases not matched to a gene. The CDR3 sequence is 16 residues long. From germline, CDR1 is SNHLY and CDR2 FYNNEI. Authors' analysis steps: Nucleated cell counts were estimated from reference gene primer amplification. Sequenced by immunoSEQ multiplex PCR; TCRdb stores in-frame clones only, minus some. The DNA gave D and trimming, while V, J and clone size come from that table. The sample records 490,000 or so clones, 70% to 90% being singletons. Participants were placed into cohorts based on the clinical history they reported. The TCR comes from a woman in her fifties or sixties who had recovered from COVID-19. The sample taken for sequencing was PBMCs or T cells enriched from blood (not recorded which). The chain couples TRBV2 to TRBJ2-3, with 10 bases aligning to TRBD2. DNA for the CDR3: TGTGCCAGCAGTGAAGTAGCGGGGGGTATTACAGATACGCAGTATTTT. It is translated as CASSEVAGGITDTQYF. Full variable domain (missing parts from reference TRBV2 and TRBJ2-3): EPEVTQTPSHQVTQMGQEVILRCVPISNHLYFYWYRQILGQKVEFLVSFYNNEISEKSEIFDDQFSVERPDGSNFTLKIRSTKLEDSAMYFCASSEVAGGITDTQYFGPGTRLTVL.